This T cell receptor (beta chain) was obtained from a study of blood T cell repertoires in COVID-19. The overall study: PBMCs, B-cell-depleted T cells, or T cells were the source of the cDNA or gDNA that made up the material.

Under the authors' procedure: Scientists estimated how many nucleated cells there were by amplifying reference gene primers. The table came from immunoSEQ multiplex PCR; TCRdb's copy has only in-frame clones and leaves some out. V and J calls and clone size follow that table, whereas D and trimming were derived from the DNA. The sample has tens of thousands of clones; roughly 82% are singletons. The germline CDR1 and CDR2 sequences are LGHNA and YNFKEQ. There are 15 residues in the CDR3. Between the trimmed V and J ends, which lost 4 bases and 1 base, there was a span of 13 bases. Source material: peripheral blood. The gene calls are TRBV4-2 and TRBJ1-1; D gene uncertain. This clonotype originated in a woman at least 80 years old with acute or convalescent COVID-19. The CDR3 protein is CASSPLPGPNTEAFF. The CDR3, as DNA: TGTGCCAGCAGCCCCCTCCCTGGGCCGAACACTGAAGCTTTCTTT.